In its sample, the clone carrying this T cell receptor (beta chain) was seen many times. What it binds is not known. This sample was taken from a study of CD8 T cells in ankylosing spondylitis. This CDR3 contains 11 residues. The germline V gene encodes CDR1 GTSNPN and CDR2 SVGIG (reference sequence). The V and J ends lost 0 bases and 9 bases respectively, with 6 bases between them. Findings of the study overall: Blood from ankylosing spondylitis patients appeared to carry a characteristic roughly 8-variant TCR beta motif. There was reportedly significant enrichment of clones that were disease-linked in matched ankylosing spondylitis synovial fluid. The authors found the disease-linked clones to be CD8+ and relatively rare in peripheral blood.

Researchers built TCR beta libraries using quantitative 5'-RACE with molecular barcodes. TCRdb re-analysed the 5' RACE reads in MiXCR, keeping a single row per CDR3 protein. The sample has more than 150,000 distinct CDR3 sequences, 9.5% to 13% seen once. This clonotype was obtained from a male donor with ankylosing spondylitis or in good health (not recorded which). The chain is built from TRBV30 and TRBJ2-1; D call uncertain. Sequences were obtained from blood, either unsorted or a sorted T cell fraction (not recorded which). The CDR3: CAWSVRIEQFF. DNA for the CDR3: TGTGCCTGGAGTGTACGGATTGAGCAGTTCTTC.